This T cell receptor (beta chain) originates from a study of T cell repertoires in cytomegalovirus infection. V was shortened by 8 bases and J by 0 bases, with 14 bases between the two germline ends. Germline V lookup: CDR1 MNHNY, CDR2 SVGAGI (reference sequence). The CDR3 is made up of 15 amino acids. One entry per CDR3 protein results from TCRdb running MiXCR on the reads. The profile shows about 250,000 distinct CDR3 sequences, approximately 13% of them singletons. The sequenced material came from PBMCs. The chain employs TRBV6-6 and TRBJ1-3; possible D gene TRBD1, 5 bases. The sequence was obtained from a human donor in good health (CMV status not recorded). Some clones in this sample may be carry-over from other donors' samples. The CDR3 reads CASGLQANSGNTIYF. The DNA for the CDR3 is TGTGCCAGCGGCTTACAGGCTAACTCTGGAAACACCATATATTTT.